A single TCR beta chain is shown here with its context. As originally analysed: The authors estimated nucleated cell counts from reference gene primer amplification. Produced via immunoSEQ multiplex PCR; TCRdb's table is partial and in-frame only. For V, J and clone size, that table is used; D and trimming come from the DNA. Altogether some 220,000 clones are present, around three quarters being singletons, with the ten largest covering approximately 7.2%. These data originate in a study of blood T cell repertoires in COVID-19. Study as a whole: Acute and convalescent COVID-19 specimens originated in the United States, Italy and Spain. From T cells, B-cell-depleted T cells, or PBMCs came the material, which was cDNA or gDNA.

Sequencing input: peripheral blood. The TCR sequence derives from a woman aged 70 to 79 with acute or convalescent COVID-19.

The CDR3 DNA reads as TGTGCCAGCACAGGACTAGCGGCGACGTATTACAATGAGCAGTTCTTC. The encoded protein is CASTGLAATYYNEQFF. This chain uses TRBV11-2 with TRBJ2-1; 10 bases line up with TRBD2. The length of the CDR3 is 16 residues. Germline V gives CDR1 SGHAT, CDR2 FQNNGV. V shed 7 bases and J 4 bases; nucleotides not matched to a gene: 10.